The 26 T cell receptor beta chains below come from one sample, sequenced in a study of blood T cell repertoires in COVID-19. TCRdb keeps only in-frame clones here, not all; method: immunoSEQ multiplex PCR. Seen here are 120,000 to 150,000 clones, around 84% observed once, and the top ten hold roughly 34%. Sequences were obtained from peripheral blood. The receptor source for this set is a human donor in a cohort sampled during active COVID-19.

The CDR3 spells CASSLASGGADTQYF. The CDR3 DNA sequence: TGTGCCAGCAGCTTGGCTAGCGGGGGAGCAGATACGCAGTATTTT. V usage is TRBV5-6 and J usage is TRBJ2-3, with 10 positions matching TRBD2. The junction had 2 bases not matched to a gene; V was cut back by 0 bases and J by 4 bases. The CDR3 covers 15 residues. Germline V lookup: CDR1 SGHDT, CDR2 YYEEEE.

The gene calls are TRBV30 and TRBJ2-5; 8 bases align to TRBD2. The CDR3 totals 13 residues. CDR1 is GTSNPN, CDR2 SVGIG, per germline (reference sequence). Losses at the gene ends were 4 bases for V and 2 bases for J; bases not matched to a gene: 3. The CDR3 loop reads CAWNPSGQETQYF. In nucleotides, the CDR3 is TGTGCCTGGAATCCTAGCGGGCAAGAGACCCAGTACTTC.

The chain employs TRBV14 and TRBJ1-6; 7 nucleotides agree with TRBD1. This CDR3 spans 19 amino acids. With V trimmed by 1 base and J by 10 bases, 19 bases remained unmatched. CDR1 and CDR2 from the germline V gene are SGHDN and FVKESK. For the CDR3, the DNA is TGTGCCAGCAGCCAAGGCCAGAGGAAAGGGGGCGACTTGGGATCACCCCTCCACTTT. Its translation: CASSQGQRKGGDLGSPLHF.

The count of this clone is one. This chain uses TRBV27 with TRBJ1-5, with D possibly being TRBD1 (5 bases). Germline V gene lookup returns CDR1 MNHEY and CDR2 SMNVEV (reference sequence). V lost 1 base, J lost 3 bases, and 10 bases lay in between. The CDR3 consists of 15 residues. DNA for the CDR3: TGTGCCAGCAGTTTATTGTCAGGGTACAATCAGCCCCAGCATTTT. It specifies CASSLLSGYNQPQHF.

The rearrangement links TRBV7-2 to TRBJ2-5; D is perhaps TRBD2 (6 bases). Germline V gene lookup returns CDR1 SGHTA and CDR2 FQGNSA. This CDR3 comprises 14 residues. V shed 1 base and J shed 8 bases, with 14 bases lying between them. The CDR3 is CASSLGPGGVTQYF. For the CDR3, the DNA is TGTGCCAGCAGCTTAGGTCCAGGCGGGGTAACCCAGTACTTC. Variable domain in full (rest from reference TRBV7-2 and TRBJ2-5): GAGVSQSPSNKVTEKGKDVELRCDPISGHTALYWYRQSLGQGLEFLIYFQGNSAPDKSGLPSDRFSAERTGGSVSTLTIQRTQQEDSAVYLCASSLGPGGVTQYFGPGTRLLVL.

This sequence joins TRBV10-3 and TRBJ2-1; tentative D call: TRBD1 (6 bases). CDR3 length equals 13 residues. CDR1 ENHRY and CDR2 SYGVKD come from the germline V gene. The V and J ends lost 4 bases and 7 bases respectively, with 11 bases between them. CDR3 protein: CAISGDTLNEQFF. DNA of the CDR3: TGTGCCATCAGTGGGGACACCCTAAATGAGCAGTTCTTC.

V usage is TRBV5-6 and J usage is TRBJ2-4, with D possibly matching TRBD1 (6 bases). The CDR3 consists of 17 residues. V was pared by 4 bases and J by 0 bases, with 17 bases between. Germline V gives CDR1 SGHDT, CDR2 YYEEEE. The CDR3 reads CASSPLTGSLAKNIQYF. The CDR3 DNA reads TGTGCCAGCAGCCCTCTGACAGGTAGTCTAGCCAAAAACATTCAGTACTTC.

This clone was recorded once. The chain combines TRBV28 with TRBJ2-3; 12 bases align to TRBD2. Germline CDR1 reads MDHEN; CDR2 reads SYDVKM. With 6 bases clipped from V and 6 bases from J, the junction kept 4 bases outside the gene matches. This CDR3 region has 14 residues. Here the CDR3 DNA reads TGTGCCAGCAGAGCCGGGACTAGCGGGGATACGCAGTATTTT. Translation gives CASRAGTSGDTQYF. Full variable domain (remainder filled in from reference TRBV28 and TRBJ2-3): DVKVTQSSRYLVKRTGEKVFLECVQDMDHENMFWYRQDPGLGLRLIYFSYDVKMKEKGDIPEGYSVSREKKERFSLILESASTNQTSMYLCASRAGTSGDTQYFGPGTRLTVL.

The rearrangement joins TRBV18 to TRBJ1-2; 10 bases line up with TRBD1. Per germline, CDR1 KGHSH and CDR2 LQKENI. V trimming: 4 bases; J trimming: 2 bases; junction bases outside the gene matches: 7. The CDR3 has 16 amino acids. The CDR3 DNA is TGTGCCAGCTCACGCACCCCGGGACAGGGGAACTATGGCTACACCTTC. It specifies CASSRTPGQGNYGYTF.

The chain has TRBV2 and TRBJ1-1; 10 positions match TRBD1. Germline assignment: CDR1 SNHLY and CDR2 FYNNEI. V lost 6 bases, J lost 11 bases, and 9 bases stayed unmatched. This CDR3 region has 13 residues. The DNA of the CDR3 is TGTGCCAGCAGGGAGACAGGGGGCCCTGGCGCTTTCTTT. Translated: CASRETGGPGAFF.

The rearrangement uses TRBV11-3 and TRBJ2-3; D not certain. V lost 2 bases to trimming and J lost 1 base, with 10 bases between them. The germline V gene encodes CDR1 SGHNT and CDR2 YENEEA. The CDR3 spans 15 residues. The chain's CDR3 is CASSLYQTGTDTQYF. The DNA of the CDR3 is TGTGCCAGCAGCTTATACCAAACGGGCACAGATACGCAGTATTTT.

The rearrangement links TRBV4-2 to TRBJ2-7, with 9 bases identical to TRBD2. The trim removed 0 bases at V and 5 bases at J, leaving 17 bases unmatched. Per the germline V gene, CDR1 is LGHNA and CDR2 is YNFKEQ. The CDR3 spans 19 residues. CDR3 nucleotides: TGTGCCAGCAGCCAAGATGCCGCTAGCGGGGTCGTCCCATCTAACGAGCAGTACTTC. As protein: CASSQDAASGVVPSNEQYF.

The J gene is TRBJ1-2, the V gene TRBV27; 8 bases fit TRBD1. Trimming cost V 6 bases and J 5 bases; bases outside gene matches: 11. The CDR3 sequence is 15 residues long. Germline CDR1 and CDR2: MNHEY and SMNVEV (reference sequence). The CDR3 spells CASRPAGQGGYGYTF. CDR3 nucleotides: TGTGCCAGCAGGCCCGCCGGACAGGGCGGGTATGGCTACACCTTC.

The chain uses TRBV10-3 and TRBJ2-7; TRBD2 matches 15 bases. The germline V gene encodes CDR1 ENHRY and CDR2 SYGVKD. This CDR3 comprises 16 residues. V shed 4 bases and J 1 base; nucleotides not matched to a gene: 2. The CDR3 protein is CAISGTSGGVSYEQYF. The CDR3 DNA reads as TGTGCCATCAGTGGGACTAGCGGGGGGGTATCCTACGAGCAGTACTTC.

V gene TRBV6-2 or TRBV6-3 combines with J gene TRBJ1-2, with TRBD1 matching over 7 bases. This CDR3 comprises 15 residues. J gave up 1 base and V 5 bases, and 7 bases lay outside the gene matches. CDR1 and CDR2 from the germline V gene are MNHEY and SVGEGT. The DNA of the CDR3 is TGTGCCAGCAGTACCCGGACAGGACTTAACTATGGCTACACCTTC. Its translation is CASSTRTGLNYGYTF.

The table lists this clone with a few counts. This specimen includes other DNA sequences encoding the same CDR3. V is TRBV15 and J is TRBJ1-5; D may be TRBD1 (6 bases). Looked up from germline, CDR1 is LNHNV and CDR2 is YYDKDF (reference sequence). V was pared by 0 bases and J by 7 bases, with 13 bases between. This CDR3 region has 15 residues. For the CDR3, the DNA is TGTGCCACCAGCAGAGATCCCGGGGGGGGCCAGCCCCAGCATTTT. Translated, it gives CATSRDPGGGQPQHF.

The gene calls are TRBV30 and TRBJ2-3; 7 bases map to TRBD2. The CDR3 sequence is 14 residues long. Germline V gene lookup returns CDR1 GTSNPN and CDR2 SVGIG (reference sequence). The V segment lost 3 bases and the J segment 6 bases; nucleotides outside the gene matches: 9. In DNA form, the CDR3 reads TGTGCCTGGAGCCAAGGACTAGGCGGGGATACGCAGTATTTT. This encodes CAWSQGLGGDTQYF.

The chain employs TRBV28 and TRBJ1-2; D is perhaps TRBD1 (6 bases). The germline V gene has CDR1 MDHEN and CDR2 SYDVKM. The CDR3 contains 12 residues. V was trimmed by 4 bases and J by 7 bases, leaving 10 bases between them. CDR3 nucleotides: TGTGCCAGCAGTTCAACAGGGTTTGGCTACACCTTC. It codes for CASSSTGFGYTF.

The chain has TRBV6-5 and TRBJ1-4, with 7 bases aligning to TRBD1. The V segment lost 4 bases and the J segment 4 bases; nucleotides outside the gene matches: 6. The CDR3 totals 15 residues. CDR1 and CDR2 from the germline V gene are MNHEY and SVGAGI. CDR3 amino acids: CASSSQTGHNEKLFF. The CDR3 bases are TGTGCCAGCAGTTCCCAGACAGGGCATAATGAAAAACTGTTTTTT.

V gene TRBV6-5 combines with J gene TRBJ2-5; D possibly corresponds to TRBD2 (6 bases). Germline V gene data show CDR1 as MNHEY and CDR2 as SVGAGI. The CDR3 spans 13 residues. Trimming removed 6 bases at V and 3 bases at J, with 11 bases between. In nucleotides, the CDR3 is TGTGCCAGCAGGGACGGCGGGAAAGAGACCCAGTACTTC. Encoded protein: CASRDGGKETQYF.

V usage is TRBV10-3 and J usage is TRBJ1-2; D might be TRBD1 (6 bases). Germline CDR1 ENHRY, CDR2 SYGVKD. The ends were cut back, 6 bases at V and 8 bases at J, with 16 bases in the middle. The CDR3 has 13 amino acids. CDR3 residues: CAISRGTQGGYTF. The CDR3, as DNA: TGTGCCATCAGCAGGGGAACACAGGGAGGCTACACCTTC.

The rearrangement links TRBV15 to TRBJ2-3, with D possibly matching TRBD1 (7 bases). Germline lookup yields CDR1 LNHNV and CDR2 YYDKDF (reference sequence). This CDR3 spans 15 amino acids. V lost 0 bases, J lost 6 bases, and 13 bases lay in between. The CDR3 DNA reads TGTGCCACCAGCAGAGAGCGGGCAGGGGGGGATACGCAGTATTTT. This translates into CATSRERAGGDTQYF.

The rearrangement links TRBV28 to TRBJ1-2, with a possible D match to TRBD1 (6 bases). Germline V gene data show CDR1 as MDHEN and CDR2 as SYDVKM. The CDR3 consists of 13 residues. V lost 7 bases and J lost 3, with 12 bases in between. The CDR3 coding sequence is TGTGCCAGCAATTACGGACAGCACTATGGCTACACCTTC. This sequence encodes CASNYGQHYGYTF.

The CDR3 region has the DNA TGCGCCAGCAGCCAAGACCCCCTCACAAGCCTAGACTCACCCCTCCACTTT. Encoded protein: CASSQDPLTSLDSPLHF. V and J are TRBV4-3 and TRBJ1-6; D gene ambiguous. This CDR3 is built from 17 residues. Trimming took 0 bases from V and 10 from J, leaving 19 bases between them. Germline lookup yields CDR1 LGHNA and CDR2 YSLEER.

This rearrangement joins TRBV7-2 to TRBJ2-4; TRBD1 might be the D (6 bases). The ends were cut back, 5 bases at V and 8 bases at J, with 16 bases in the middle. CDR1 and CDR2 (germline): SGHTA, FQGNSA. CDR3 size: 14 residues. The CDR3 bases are TGTGCCAGCAGCCCGACAGGTCCCGGGGACATTCAGTACTTC. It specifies CASSPTGPGDIQYF.

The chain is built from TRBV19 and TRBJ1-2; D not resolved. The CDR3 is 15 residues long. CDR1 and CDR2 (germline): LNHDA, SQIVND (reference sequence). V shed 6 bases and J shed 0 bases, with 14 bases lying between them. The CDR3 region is CASRTTPRANYGYTF. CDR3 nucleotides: TGTGCCAGTAGGACAACCCCCAGAGCTAACTATGGCTACACCTTC.